Sequencing of this TCR beta chain was carried out in a study of early T cells in non-severe SARS-CoV-2 infection. Study as a whole: Investigators sequenced bulk RNA drawn from unsorted whole blood, and chains remained unpaired.

The germline V gene encodes CDR1 GTSNPN and CDR2 SVGIG (reference sequence). The CDR3 has 13 residues. Trimming cost V 2 bases and J 7 bases; bases outside gene matches: 2. Each single cDNA molecule received a unique molecular identifier. TCRdb re-derived calls from the 5' RACE reads in MiXCR, one entry per CDR3 protein. The sample carries some 36,000 distinct CDR3 sequences, under 8% recorded once. What was sequenced was whole blood. J is TRBJ2-1 and V is TRBV30, with TRBD1 matching 10 bases. This receptor was identified in an adult who was a healthcare worker with PCR-confirmed SARS-CoV-2 infection or an uninfected control (not recorded which). For the CDR3, the DNA is TGTGCCTGGAGTCGGGACAGGGGAAATGAGCAGTTCTTC. Residues: CAWSRDRGNEQFF. Full variable domain (rest looked up from reference TRBV30 and TRBJ2-1): SQTIHQWPATLVQPVGSPLSLECTVEGTSNPNLYWYRQAAGRGLQLLFYSVGIGQISSEVPQNLSASRPQDRQFILSSKKLLLSDSGFYLCAWSRDRGNEQFFGPGTRLTVL.